Sequencing of this T cell receptor beta chain was carried out in a study of blood T cell repertoires in COVID-19. Study in general: Collection of acute and convalescent COVID-19 samples took place in the United States, Italy and Spain. Sample material is recorded as cDNA or gDNA derived from T cells, B-cell-depleted T cells, or PBMCs.

The CDR3 is 16 residues long. V gave up 2 bases and J gave up 2 bases; unmatched junction bases: 8. The germline gives CDR1 SGHRS, CDR2 YFSETQ. In the original workflow: Amplification of reference gene primers was used by the study to estimate nucleated cell counts. Profiled with immunoSEQ multiplex PCR; TCRdb holds only in-frame clones, not every one. The V and J calls and clone size were taken over from that table, and D and trimming were inferred from the DNA. The repertoire holds about 80,000 clones, with over 70% as singletons. This clone was found once. The sequenced material came from peripheral blood. The source of this sequence is a human donor in a cohort sampled during active COVID-19. The rearrangement joins TRBV5-1 to TRBJ2-5; TRBD2 agrees at 8 bases. The CDR3 nucleotides are TGCGCCAGCAGCTTAGGGATAGCGGGGCCTCAAGAGACCCAGTACTTC. Its protein is CASSLGIAGPQETQYF.